This T cell receptor beta chain was sequenced during a study of cytomegalovirus exposure and HLA in healthy donors. At the level of the study: Both the roughly 120 validation repertoires and the approximately 640 first-cohort repertoires used the same platform, as reported by a later analysis.

Study-wide results and limits: The tendency of first-cohort TCR clusters to co-occur in the 100 to 150 validation repertoires was identified by a subsequent analysis. Some TCR beta chains (approximately 180 of them) were listed as cytomegalovirus-associated. High specificity and sensitivity for cytomegalovirus status were reported for the classifier.

The CDR3 consists of 15 residues. Trimming removed 6 bases from V and 0 bases from J, with 13 bases in between. The germline CDR1 and CDR2 sequences are MRHNA and SNTAGT. The assay was immunoSEQ multiplex PCR, and TCRdb's table has in-frame clones only and misses some. The data show some 200,000 clones, more than 65% seen once. A single count supports this clone. What it binds is unknown. The sequencing sample was made of PBMCs. The sequence was obtained from a woman aged 25 to 45 in good health and CMV-seropositive. The chain links TRBV6-4 to TRBJ2-3, with a weak D call TRBD1 (6 bases). The CDR3 reads CASRETGSSTDTQYF. The CDR3 DNA sequence: TGTGCCAGCAGGGAAACAGGGTCCAGCACAGATACGCAGTATTTT.